The T cell receptor beta chain described here comes from a study of shared clonotypes between healthy human individuals (dated by TCRdb to about 2020). For the wider study: The cohort comprised a couple of women and a few men aged 18 to 49 years. Per donor, leukapheresis produced somewhere between about 0.94 and 10 billion PBMCs. To increase sequencing depth and limit assay-specific biases, different laboratories used diverse techniques to prepare libraries and sequence TCR repertoires. To estimate repertoire size and how much clonotypes are shared between individuals, the study performed deep sequencing of blood TCR repertoires from a few healthy adults. Broad study findings and their caveats: Sampling was restricted to blood, and TCR repertoires in tissue are likely to differ from TCR repertoires in blood. Based on pairwise subsampling, the degree of clonotype sharing among donors was expected to be affected by sequencing depth. The small number of donors limited the genetic and exposure-history diversity represented.

The CDR3, from cysteine to phenylalanine, totals 13 residues. The entry retains the CDR3 DNA only, 39 bases that are in frame from base 1. CDR1 and CDR2 (WSHSY, SAAADI) derive from the germline V gene. The junction carries 16 bases between V and J, which are trimmed by 7 bases and 6 bases respectively. Using the deep immunoSEQ assay, TCR CDR3 regions were amplified from genomic DNA by multiplex PCR. For each cell subset, the extracted genomic DNA was distributed evenly across all wells of several immunoSEQ 96-well plates, and each plate served as one replicate. Each replicate PCR for unsorted PBMC received roughly 300 ng genomic DNA, equal to around 30,000 T cell genomes. Genomic DNA from unsorted PBMC was sequenced over ten immunoSEQ deep assay plates. Purified libraries were measured with a Qubit 3.0 fluorometer, size-checked on a Bioanalyzer 2100, and measured again with the KAPA Library Quantification kit. Every immunoSEQ 96-well plate was sequenced on a dedicated single-read 150-cycle Illumina NextSeq 550 flow cell. The authors processed their data as follows. Because the immunoSEQ output included only junctional sequences and no quality scores, the filtering could not be the same as the filtering used for full-length reads. To assign V/J genes and CDR3, sequences were annotated using PyIR, a Python wrapper for IgBLAST v1.9, with IMGT germline references. Any read was removed if the V/J assignment was weak (E-value above 1e-6), the CDR3 was missing, or the read contained stop codons, out-of-frame junctions, or ambiguous translated residues. A V3J clonotype was defined by an identical inferred V gene, J gene, and CDR3 amino acid sequence. To compute the percentage overlap between repertoires, the number of shared unique clonotypes was divided by the size of the smaller repertoire. Three approaches were used to assess repertoire richness: RTK rarefaction, the Chao1 estimator, and Recon v2.1 estimates of unobserved clonotypes. In TCRdb, the immuneACCESS table is reduced to in-frame sequences with V and J assigned. These tables do not hold every clone; where another copy was compared, an unresolved V gene accounts for under half, and the others remain unexplained. The DNA gave D and trimming, while V, J and clone size come from that table. Across this sample there are about 460,000 clones, with 70% to 80% seen only once. The ten largest clones capture approximately 12% of the sample.

About this clone itself: What this receptor recognizes is not known. No base quality information exists; no much larger clone differs at one position.

The donors were healthy, HIV-negative adults with no recently reported acute infections or vaccinations. Only Caucasian adults living in Nashville, Tennessee, USA were represented among the donors. In the unsorted samples, roughly 90 million PBMCs were counted, and genomic DNA was extracted using the QIAamp DNA Blood Mini kit. After blood collection by leukapheresis, PBMCs were isolated using Ficoll-Histopaque density gradient centrifugation and then cryopreserved in the vapor phase of liquid nitrogen. The clonotype was recovered from a woman in her thirties or forties in good health. Some clones in this sample may be carry-over from other donors' samples. The rearranged chain carries TRBV10-2 and TRBJ2-7; no D gene can be assigned with confidence. The specimen sequenced was PBMCs. The CDR3 here reads CASKDLNLREQYF. The sequenced DNA is TGCGCCAGCAAAGACTTGAACCTACGCGAGCAGTACTTC.